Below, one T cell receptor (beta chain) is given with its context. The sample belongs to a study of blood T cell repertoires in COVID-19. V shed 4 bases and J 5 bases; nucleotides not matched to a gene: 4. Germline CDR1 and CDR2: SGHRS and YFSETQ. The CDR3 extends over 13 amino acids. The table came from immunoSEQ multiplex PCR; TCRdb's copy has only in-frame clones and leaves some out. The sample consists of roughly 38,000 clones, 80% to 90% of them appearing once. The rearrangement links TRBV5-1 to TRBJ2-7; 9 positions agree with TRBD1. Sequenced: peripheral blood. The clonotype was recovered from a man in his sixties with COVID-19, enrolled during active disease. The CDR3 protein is CASSLGQGNEQYF. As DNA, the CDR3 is TGCGCCAGCAGCCTAGGACAGGGGAACGAGCAGTACTTC.